This T cell receptor beta chain was sequenced in a study of Graves' ophthalmopathy and Graves' hyperthyroidism. Study context: Prior to any treatment, peripheral blood was collected at the time of initial diagnosis.

This clonotype has more than one count but fewer than ten. Its cognate antigen is unknown. Thyroid ultrasound, orbital computed tomography, TRAb, serum thyroxine and clinical symptoms formed the basis of diagnosis. The study's findings and limits: The authors also found most expanded thyroid clonotypes above 0.001 frequency in blood. In separating ophthalmopathy from stable hyperthyroidism, a 13-signature model achieved 85% to 90% sensitivity and 65% to 84% specificity.

Investigators amplified TCR beta CDR3 regions from RNA transcripts. The first round was an RT-PCR with HTBI primers, and the second round was a multiplex PCR. MiXCR, applied by TCRdb to the multiplex PCR reads, yields one record per CDR3 protein. The sample has approximately 700,000 distinct CDR3 sequences, around 40% seen once. CDR1 is DFQATT and CDR2 is SNEGSKA in the germline V gene (reference sequence). This CDR3 comprises 12 residues. V dropped 6 bases and J dropped 2 bases, with 11 bases sitting between them. Sequences were obtained from peripheral blood. The clonotype comes from an adult man with Graves' ophthalmopathy. The chain carries TRBV20-1 and TRBJ2-7, with D perhaps TRBD2 (6 bases). The CDR3 DNA reads as TGCAGTGCCAATTCGGGAGCCTACGAGCAGTACTTC. It specifies CSANSGAYEQYF.